Listed below are T cell receptor beta chains from one sample, sequenced in a study of cytomegalovirus exposure and HLA in healthy donors. The assay was immunoSEQ multiplex PCR, and TCRdb's table has in-frame clones only and misses some. The sample has about 78,000 clones, 90% to 96% seen once. The material sequenced was PBMCs. The receptors shown here come from a man between 18 and 35 years old in good health and CMV-seropositive. CDR3s include the opening cysteine and the closing phenylalanine or tryptophan. A D gene is named only where the DNA matches it firmly. Rows may omit the clone size; those that give it use once, few, many or a size class.

D gene,clone size,V gene,J gene,CDR3 protein,CDR3 DNA
-,-,TRBV7-2,TRBJ1-2,CASSLVVGTSGRGYLGYTF,TGTGCCAGCAGCTTAGTCGTGGGAACATCCGGCCGGGGGTATTTGGGCTACACCTTC
TRBD1,once,TRBV9,TRBJ2-7,CASSKGQGSYEQYF,TGTGCCAGCAGCAAGGGACAGGGGTCTTACGAGCAGTACTTC
TRBD2,-,TRBV19,TRBJ2-1,CASSRAGTSYNEQFF,TGTGCCAGTAGTAGGGCCGGGACTAGCTACAATGAGCAGTTCTTC
TRBD1,-,TRBV28,TRBJ1-5,CASSFSTGGHQPQHF,TGTGCCAGCAGTTTCTCGACAGGGGGTCATCAGCCCCAGCATTTT
TRBD1,-,TRBV6-5,TRBJ2-7,CASSYSPETGSYEQYF,TGTGCCAGCAGTTACTCCCCCGAGACAGGGTCCTACGAGCAGTACTTC
TRBD1,-,TRBV4-1,TRBJ2-7,CASSLPGQGPIEQYF,TGCGCCAGCAGCCTCCCAGGACAGGGCCCCATCGAGCAGTACTTC
TRBD1,-,TRBV9,TRBJ2-3,CASTLQGAGTDTQYF,TGTGCCAGCACCCTGCAGGGGGCAGGGACAGATACGCAGTATTTT
-,-,TRBV2,TRBJ1-3,CASSDAGGNTIYF,TGTGCCAGCAGTGACGCGGGGGGAAACACCATATATTTT
TRBD1,-,TRBV6-1,TRBJ2-7,CASNSIGTGVYEQYF,TGTGCCAGCAATTCAATCGGGACAGGGGTCTACGAGCAGTACTTC
-,-,TRBV6-6,TRBJ2-5,CASSPRAQNKETQYF,TGTGCCAGCAGTCCCAGGGCACAGAACAAGGAGACCCAGTACTTC
-,-,TRBV27,TRBJ2-7,CASSLSGGPTYEQYF,TGTGCCAGCAGTTTATCGGGGGGGCCAACCTACGAGCAGTACTTC
-,-,TRBV28,TRBJ2-3,CASSAPRGVDRDTQYF,TGTGCCAGCAGTGCACCCAGGGGGGTAGACCGAGATACGCAGTATTTT
TRBD2,once,TRBV7-9,TRBJ2-1,CASSPRVAGGNEQFF,TGTGCCAGCAGCCCCCGGGTAGCGGGTGGAAATGAGCAGTTCTTC
-,-,TRBV6-1,TRBJ1-5,CASILRDANQPQHF,TGTGCCAGCATCTTGCGGGATGCTAATCAGCCCCAGCATTTT
-,-,TRBV28,TRBJ1-5,CASSPTHAFIGPQHF,TGTGCCAGCAGCCCTACCCACGCCTTTATTGGGCCCCAGCATTTT
-,-,TRBV7-8,TRBJ1-1,CASSPQVGEAFF,TGTGCCAGCAGCCCTCAGGTTGGTGAAGCTTTCTTT
TRBD2,-,TRBV28,TRBJ2-3,CASSLSTSGRDTQYF,TGTGCCAGCAGTCTATCGACTAGCGGGAGAGATACGCAGTATTTT
-,-,TRBV5-1,TRBJ1-5,CASSWIGQLYNQPQHF,TGCGCCAGCAGCTGGATCGGACAGCTCTACAATCAGCCCCAGCATTTT
TRBD2,-,TRBV7-3,TRBJ2-3,CASSFGVSGTADTQYF,TGTGCCAGCAGCTTCGGCGTTAGCGGGACTGCAGATACGCAGTATTTT
TRBD2,-,TRBV7-3,TRBJ2-1,CASSPGTSGSYDEQFF,TGTGCCAGCAGCCCCGGGACTAGCGGGAGTTACGATGAGCAGTTCTTC
-,-,TRBV21-1,TRBJ1-4,CASSYTSRGANEKLFF,TGTGCCAGCAGCTACACTTCCAGGGGGGCTAATGAAAAACTGTTTTTT
-,-,TRBV4-1,TRBJ1-5,CASSQGGQFSNQPQHF,TGCGCCAGCAGCCAAGGGGGGCAGTTTAGCAATCAGCCCCAGCATTTT
-,-,TRBV15,TRBJ2-4,CATSRAGGAKNIQYF,TGTGCCACCAGCAGAGCGGGGGGCGCCAAAAACATTCAGTACTTC
TRBD2,-,TRBV6-6,TRBJ2-7,CASSSLAGASEQYF,TGTGCCAGCAGTTCACTAGCGGGAGCGAGCGAGCAGTACTTC
TRBD2,-,TRBV11-3,TRBJ2-1,CASSSSTSGDYYEQFF,TGTGCCAGCAGCTCATCGACTAGCGGGGACTACTATGAGCAGTTCTTC
-,-,TRBV10-1,TRBJ1-2,CASSDRNANYGYTF,TGCGCCAGCAGCGACAGGAATGCTAACTATGGCTACACCTTC
-,-,TRBV7-9,TRBJ1-4,CASSLPPGLGATNEKLFF,TGTGCCAGCAGCTTACCTCCGGGACTAGGAGCAACTAATGAAAAACTGTTTTTT
TRBD2,-,TRBV18,TRBJ2-1,CASSYLAGGQDNEQFF,TGTGCCAGCTCATACCTAGCGGGAGGCCAGGACAATGAGCAGTTCTTC
-,once,TRBV14,TRBJ1-1,CASSHRTGGGEPGAFF,TGTGCCAGCAGCCATAGAACGGGGGGTGGTGAGCCGGGAGCTTTCTTT
TRBD1,-,TRBV19,TRBJ2-1,CASRRQGVNNEQFF,TGTGCCAGTAGGAGACAGGGGGTTAACAATGAGCAGTTCTTC
-,-,TRBV27,TRBJ2-3,CASSLVPNPPNTDTQYF,TGTGCCAGCAGTTTAGTTCCAAATCCCCCTAACACAGATACGCAGTATTTT
-,-,TRBV7-9,TRBJ2-5,CASSTGIPKETQYF,TGTGCCAGCAGTACCGGGATCCCAAAAGAGACCCAGTACTTC
TRBD1,-,TRBV4-1,TRBJ2-7,CASSPTGSSYEQYF,TGCGCCAGCAGCCCGACAGGGAGCTCCTACGAGCAGTACTTC
TRBD2,-,TRBV29-1,TRBJ2-3,CSTGGPDTQYF,TGCAGCACGGGGGGGCCAGATACGCAGTATTTT
-,-,TRBV19,TRBJ1-1,CASSGAGEAAFF,TGTGCCAGTAGTGGAGCGGGGGAGGCAGCTTTCTTT
-,-,TRBV6-4,TRBJ2-2,CASSAAGDGELFF,TGTGCCAGCAGTGCCGCCGGGGACGGGGAGCTGTTTTTT
TRBD2,-,TRBV4-1,TRBJ2-7,CASSQDRGDEQYF,TGCGCCAGCAGCCAAGATCGGGGGGATGAGCAGTACTTC
TRBD1,-,TRBV7-9,TRBJ1-1,CASSWDREAFF,TGTGCCAGCAGCTGGGACAGAGAAGCTTTCTTT
TRBD1,-,TRBV5-4,TRBJ2-7,CASSVRGQGDEQYF,TGTGCCAGCAGCGTACGGGGACAGGGTGACGAGCAGTACTTC
-,-,TRBV6-5,TRBJ2-2,CASSPTRPDSGELFF,TGTGCCAGCAGCCCCACCCGACCGGACTCCGGGGAGCTGTTTTTT